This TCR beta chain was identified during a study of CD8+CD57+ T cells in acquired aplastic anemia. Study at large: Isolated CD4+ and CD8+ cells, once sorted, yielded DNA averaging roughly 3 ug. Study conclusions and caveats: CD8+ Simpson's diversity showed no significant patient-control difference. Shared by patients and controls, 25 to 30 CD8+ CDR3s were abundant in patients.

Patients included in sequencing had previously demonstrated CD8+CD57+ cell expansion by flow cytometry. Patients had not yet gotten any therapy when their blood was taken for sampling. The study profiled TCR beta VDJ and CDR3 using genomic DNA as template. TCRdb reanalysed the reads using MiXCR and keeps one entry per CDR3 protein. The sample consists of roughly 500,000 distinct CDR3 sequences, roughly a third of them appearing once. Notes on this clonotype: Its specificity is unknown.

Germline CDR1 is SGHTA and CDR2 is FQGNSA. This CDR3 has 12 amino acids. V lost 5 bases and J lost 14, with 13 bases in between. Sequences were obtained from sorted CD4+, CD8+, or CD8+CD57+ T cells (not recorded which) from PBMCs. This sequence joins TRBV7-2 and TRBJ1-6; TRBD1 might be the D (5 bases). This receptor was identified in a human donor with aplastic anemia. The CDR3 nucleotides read TGTGCCAGCAGCCCGGACACGGGGGCCCTCCACTTT. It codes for CASSPDTGALHF.